The present TCR beta chain was sequenced within a study of Graves' ophthalmopathy and Graves' hyperthyroidism. Study at large: Peripheral blood sampling preceded any treatment and occurred at initial diagnosis.

Ophthalmopathy donors showed moderate-to-severe activity, CAS ≥3, NOSPECS ≥4 and a duration under 3 months. Study outcomes and limitations: Most thyroid-expanded clonotypes exceeding 0.001 frequency were also found in blood.

Scientists amplified the TCR beta CDR3 regions from RNA transcripts. An opening RT-PCR round employed HTBI primers and preceded a second-round multiplex PCR. Each CDR3 protein gets one entry after TCRdb re-called the multiplex PCR reads with MiXCR. The sample has fewer than 350,000 distinct CDR3 sequences; 15% to 20% are singletons. The CDR3 has 16 residues. Trimming cost V 5 bases and J 2 bases, with 19 bases left between them. This clonotype turned up a few times. What it binds is not known. The material sequenced was peripheral blood. The chain recombines TRBV12-3 or TRBV12-4 with TRBJ2-7; TRBD2 is a possible D gene (5 bases). This TCR was recovered from an adult man with Graves' ophthalmopathy. The CDR3 DNA sequence: TGTGCCAGCAGTCCCTCCTCCGGGATGACGGCCTACGAGCAGTACTTC. It specifies CASSPSSGMTAYEQYF.